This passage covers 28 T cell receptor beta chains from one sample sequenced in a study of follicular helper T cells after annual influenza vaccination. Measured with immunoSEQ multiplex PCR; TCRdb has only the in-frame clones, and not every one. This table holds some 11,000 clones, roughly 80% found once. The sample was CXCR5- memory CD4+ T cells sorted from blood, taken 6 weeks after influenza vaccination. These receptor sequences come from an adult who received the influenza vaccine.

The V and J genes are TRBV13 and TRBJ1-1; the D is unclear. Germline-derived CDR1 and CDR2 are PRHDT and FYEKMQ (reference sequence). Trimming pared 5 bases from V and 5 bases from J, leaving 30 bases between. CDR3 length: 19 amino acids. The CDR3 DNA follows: TGTGCCAGCAGCGCCAGTATCACCCCGGTGCCCTTCGTCTCAACTGAAGCTTTCTTT. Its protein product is CASSASITPVPFVSTEAFF.

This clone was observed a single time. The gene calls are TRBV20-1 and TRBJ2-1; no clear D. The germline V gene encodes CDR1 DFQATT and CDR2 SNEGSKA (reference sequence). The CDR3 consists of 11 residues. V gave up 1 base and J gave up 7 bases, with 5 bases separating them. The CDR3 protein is CSARVRNEQFF. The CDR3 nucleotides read TGCAGTGCTAGAGTAAGGAATGAGCAGTTCTTC.

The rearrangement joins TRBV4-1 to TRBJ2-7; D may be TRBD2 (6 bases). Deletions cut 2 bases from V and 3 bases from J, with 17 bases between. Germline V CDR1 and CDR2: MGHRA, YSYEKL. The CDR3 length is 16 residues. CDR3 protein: CASSQPPPDYVYEQYF. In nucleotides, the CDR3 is TGCGCCAGCAGCCAACCTCCCCCGGACTACGTCTACGAGCAGTACTTC.

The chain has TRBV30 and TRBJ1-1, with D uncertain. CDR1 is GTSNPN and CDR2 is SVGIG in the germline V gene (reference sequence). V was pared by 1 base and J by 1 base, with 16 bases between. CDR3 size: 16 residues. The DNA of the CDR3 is TGTGCCTGGAGTGGGCCTAGGGCGGGGTCGAACACTGAAGCTTTCTTT. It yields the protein CAWSGPRAGSNTEAFF.

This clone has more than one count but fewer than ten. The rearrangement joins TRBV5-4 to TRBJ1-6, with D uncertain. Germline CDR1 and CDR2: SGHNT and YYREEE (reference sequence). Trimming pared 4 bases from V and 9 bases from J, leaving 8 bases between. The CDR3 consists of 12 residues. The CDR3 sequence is CASSQPGSPLHF. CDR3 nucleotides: TGTGCCAGCAGCCAGCCGGGTTCACCCCTCCACTTT. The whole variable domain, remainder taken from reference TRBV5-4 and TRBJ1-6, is ETGVTQSPTHLIKTRGQQVTLRCSSQSGHNTVSWYQQALGQGPQFIFQYYREEENGRGNFPPRFSGLQFPNYSSELNVNALELDDSALYLCASSQPGSPLHFGNGTRLTVT.

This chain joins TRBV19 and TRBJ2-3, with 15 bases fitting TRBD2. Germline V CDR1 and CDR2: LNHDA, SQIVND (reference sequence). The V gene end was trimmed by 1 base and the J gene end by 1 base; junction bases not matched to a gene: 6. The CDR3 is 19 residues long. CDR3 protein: CASSIGGTSGRTGTDTQYF. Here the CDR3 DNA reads TGTGCCAGTAGTATAGGCGGGACTAGCGGGAGGACGGGCACAGATACGCAGTATTTT.

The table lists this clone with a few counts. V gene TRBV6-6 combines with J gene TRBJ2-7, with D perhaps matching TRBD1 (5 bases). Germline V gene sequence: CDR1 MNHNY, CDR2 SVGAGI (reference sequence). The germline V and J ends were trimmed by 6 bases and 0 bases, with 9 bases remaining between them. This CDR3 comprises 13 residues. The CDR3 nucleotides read TGTGCCAGCAGACCGGACAACTCCTACGAGCAGTACTTC. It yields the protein CASRPDNSYEQYF.

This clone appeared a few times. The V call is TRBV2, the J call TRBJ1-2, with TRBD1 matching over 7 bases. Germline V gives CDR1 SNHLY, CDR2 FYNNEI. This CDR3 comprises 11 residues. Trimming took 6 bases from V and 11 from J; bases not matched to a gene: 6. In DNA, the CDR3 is TGTGCCAGCAGCCCCGGACAGGCTTACACCTTC. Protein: CASSPGQAYTF.

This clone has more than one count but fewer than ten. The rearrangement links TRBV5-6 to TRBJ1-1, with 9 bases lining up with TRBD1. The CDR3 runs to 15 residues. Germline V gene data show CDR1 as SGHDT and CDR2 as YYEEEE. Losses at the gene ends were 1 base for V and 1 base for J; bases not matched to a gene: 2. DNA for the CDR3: TGTGCCAGCAGCTTGTTGGACAGGGGGAACACTGAAGCTTTCTTT. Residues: CASSLLDRGNTEAFF.

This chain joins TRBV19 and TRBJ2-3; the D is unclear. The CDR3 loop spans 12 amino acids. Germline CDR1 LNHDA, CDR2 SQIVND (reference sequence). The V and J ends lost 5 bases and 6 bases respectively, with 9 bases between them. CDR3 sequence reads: CASSSYPDTQYF. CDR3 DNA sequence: TGTGCCAGTAGTTCCTACCCGGATACGCAGTATTTT.

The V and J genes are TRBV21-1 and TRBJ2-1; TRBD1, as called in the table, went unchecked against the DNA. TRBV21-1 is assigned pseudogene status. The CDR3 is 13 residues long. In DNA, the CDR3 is TGTGCCTTCGGGAACAGGGGGCCCGATGAGCAGTTCTTC. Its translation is CAFGNRGPDEQFF.

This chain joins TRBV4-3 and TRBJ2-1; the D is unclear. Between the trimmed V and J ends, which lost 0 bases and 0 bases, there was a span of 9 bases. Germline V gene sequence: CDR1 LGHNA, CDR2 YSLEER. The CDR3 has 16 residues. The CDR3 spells CASSQDMPSSYNEQFF. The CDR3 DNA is TGCGCCAGCAGCCAAGATATGCCCAGCTCCTACAATGAGCAGTTCTTC.

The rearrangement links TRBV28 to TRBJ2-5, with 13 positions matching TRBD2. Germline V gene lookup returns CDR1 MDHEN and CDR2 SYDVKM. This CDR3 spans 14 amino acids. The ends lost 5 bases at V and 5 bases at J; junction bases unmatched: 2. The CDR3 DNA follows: TGTGCCAGCAGTGGACTAGCGGGAGTTGAGACCCAGTACTTC. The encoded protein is CASSGLAGVETQYF.

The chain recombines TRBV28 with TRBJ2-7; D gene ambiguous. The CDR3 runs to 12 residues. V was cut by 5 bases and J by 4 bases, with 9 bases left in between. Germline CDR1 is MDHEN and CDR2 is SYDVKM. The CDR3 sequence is CASSGLRYEQYF. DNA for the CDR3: TGTGCCAGCAGTGGGCTTAGGTACGAGCAGTACTTC.

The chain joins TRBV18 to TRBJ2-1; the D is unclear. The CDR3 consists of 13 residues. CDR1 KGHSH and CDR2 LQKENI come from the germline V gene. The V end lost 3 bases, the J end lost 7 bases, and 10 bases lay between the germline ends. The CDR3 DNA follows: TGTGCCAGCTCACCTCTGGATCAGAATGAGCAGTTCTTC. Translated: CASSPLDQNEQFF.

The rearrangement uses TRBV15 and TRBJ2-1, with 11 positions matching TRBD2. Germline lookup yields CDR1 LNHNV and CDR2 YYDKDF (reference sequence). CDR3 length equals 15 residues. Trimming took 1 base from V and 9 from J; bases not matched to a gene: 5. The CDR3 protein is CATSRGSGRAPEQFF. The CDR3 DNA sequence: TGTGCCACCAGCAGAGGTAGCGGGAGGGCCCCTGAGCAGTTCTTC.

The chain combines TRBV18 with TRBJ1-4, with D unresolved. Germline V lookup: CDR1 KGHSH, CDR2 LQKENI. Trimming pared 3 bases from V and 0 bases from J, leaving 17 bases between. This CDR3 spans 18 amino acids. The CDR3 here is CASSPQTLIPATNEKLFF. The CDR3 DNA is TGTGCCAGCTCACCCCAGACCCTGATCCCTGCAACTAATGAAAAACTGTTTTTT.

The CDR3 protein is CASRSDSGAETQYF. CDR3 DNA: TGTGCCAGCAGGTCCGATAGCGGGGCAGAGACCCAGTACTTC. The gene calls are TRBV5-4 and TRBJ2-5; TRBD2 matches 8 bases. V was pared by 5 bases and J by 4 bases, with 7 bases of the junction left unmatched. The CDR3 has 14 amino acids. Germline V gene lookup returns CDR1 SGHNT and CDR2 YYREEE (reference sequence).

The CDR3 nucleotides read TGTGCCAGCAGCTTTGAGTCTTCGGGGGGGCGAACTAATGAAAAACTGTTTTTT. Translating gives CASSFESSGGRTNEKLFF. This chain links TRBV12-1 with TRBJ1-4. TRBV12-1 is a known pseudogene. The CDR3 sequence is 18 residues long.

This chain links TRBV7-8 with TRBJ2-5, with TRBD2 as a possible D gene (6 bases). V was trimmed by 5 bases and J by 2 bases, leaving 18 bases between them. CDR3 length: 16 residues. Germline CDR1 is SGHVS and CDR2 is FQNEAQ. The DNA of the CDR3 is TGTGCCAGCAGCAACAGGCCATATGGGGGGCAAGAGACCCAGTACTTC. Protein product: CASSNRPYGGQETQYF.

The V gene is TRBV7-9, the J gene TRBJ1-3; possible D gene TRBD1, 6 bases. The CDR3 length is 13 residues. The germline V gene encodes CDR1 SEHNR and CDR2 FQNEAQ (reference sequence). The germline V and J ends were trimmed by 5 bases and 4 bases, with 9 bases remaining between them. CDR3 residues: CASSLGQGNTIYF. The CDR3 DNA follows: TGTGCCAGCAGCCTCGGACAGGGAAACACCATATATTTT.

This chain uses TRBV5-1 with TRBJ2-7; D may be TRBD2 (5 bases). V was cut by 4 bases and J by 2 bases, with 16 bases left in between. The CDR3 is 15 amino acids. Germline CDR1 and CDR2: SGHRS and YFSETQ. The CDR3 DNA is TGCGCCAGCAGCCCCCGCGGGTCTGCCCCCTACGAGCAGTACTTC. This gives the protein CASSPRGSAPYEQYF.

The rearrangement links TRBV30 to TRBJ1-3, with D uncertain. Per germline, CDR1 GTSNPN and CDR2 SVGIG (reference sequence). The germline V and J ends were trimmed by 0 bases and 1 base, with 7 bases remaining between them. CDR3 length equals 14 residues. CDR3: CAWSVGNSGNTIYF. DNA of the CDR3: TGTGCCTGGAGTGTAGGGAATTCTGGAAACACCATATATTTT.

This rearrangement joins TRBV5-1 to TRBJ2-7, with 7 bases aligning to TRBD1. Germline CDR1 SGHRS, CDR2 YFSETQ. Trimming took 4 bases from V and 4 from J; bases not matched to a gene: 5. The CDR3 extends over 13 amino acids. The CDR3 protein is CASSPDRVYEQYF. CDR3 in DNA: TGCGCCAGCAGCCCTGACAGGGTTTACGAGCAGTACTTC.

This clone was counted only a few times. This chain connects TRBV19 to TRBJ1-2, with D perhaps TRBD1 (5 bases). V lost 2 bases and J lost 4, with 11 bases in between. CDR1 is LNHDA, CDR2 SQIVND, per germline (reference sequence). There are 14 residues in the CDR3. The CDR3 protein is CASSILGAVYGYTF. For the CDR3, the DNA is TGTGCCAGTAGTATATTAGGGGCAGTCTATGGCTACACCTTC.

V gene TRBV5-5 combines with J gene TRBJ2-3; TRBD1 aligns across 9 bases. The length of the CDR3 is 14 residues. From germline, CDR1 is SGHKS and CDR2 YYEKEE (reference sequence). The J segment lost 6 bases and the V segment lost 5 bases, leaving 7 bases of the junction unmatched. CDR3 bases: TGTGCCAGCAGTTCCGGGACAGGGTTGGATACGCAGTATTTT. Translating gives CASSSGTGLDTQYF.

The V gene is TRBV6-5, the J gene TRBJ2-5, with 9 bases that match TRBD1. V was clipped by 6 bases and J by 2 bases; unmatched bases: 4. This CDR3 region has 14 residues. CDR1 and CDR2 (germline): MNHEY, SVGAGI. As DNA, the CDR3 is TGTGCCAGCAGACCCGGACAGGGGCAAGAGACCCAGTACTTC. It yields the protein CASRPGQGQETQYF.

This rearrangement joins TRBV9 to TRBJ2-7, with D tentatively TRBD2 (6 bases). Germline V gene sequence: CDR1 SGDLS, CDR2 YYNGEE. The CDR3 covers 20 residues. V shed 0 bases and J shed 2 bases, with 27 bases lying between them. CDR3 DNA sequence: TGTGCCAGCAGCGTAGGAACAGGAGTCGGAGGGCCCAATGAGGCCTACGAGCAGTACTTC. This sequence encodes CASSVGTGVGGPNEAYEQYF. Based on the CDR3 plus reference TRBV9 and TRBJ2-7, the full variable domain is DSGVTQTPKHLITATGQRVTLRCSPRSGDLSVYWYQQSLDQGLQFLIQYYNGEERAKGNILERFSAQQFPDLHSELNLSSLELGDSALYFCASSVGTGVGGPNEAYEQYFGPGTRLTVT.